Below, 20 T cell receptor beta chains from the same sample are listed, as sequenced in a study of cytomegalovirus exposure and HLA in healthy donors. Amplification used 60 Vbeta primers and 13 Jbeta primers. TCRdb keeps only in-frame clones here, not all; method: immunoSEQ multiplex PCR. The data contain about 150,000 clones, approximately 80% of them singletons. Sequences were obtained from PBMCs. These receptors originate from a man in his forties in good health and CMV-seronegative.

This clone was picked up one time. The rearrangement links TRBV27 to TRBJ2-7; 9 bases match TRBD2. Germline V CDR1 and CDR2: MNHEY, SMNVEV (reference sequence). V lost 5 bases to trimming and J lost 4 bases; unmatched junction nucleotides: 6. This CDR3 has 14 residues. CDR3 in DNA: TGTGCCAGCAGTCTGGCGGGAGGGAGGTACGAGCAGTACTTC. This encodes CASSLAGGRYEQYF.

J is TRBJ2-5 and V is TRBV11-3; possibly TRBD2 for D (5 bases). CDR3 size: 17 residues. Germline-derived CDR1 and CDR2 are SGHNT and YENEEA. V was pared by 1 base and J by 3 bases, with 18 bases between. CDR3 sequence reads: CASSLVSASWWEETQYF. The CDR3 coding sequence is TGTGCCAGCAGCTTAGTTTCGGCTAGCTGGTGGGAAGAGACCCAGTACTTC.

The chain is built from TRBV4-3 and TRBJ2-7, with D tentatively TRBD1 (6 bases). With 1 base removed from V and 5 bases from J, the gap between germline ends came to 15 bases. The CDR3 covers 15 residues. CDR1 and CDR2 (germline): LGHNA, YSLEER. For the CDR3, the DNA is TGCGCCAGCAGCCAAGCCCCGGGACAATCCGACGAGCAGTACTTC. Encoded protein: CASSQAPGQSDEQYF.

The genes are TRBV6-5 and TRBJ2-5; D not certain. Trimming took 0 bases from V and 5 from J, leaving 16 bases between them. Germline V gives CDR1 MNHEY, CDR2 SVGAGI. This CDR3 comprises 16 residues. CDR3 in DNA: TGTGCCAGCAGTTACTCGGCAGGCCGCCTTTCCGAGACCCAGTACTTC. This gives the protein CASSYSAGRLSETQYF.

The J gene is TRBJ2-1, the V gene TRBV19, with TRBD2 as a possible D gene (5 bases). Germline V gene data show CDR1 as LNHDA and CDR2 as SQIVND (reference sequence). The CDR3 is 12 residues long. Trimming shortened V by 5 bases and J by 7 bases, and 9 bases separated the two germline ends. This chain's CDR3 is CASSRTGNEQFF. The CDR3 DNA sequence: TGTGCCAGTAGTCGGACGGGGAATGAGCAGTTCTTC.

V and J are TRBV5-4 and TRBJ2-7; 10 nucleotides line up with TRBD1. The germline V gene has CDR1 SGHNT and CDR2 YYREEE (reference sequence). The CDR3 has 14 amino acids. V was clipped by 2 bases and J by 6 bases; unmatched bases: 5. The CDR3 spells CASSFGTGVAEQYF. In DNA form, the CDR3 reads TGTGCCAGCAGCTTCGGGACAGGGGTAGCCGAGCAGTACTTC.

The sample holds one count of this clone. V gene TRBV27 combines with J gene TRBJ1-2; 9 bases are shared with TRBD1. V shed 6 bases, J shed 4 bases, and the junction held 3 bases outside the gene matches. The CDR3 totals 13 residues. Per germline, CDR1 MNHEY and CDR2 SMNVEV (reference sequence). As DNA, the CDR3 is TGTGCCAGCAGCGGACAGGGGACCTATGGCTACACCTTC. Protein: CASSGQGTYGYTF.

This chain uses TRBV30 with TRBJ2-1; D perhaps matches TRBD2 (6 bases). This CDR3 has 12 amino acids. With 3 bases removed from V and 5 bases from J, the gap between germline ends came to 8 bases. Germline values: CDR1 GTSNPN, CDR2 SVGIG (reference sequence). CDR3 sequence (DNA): TGTGCCTGGAGCGGAGGGGACAATGAGCAGTTCTTC. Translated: CAWSGGDNEQFF.

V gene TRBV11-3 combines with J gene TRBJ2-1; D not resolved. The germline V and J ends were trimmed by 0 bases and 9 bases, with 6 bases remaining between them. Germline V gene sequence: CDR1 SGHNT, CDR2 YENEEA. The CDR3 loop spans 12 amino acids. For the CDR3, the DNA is TGTGCCAGCAGCTTAGACCCTCCTGAGCAGTTCTTC. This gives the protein CASSLDPPEQFF.

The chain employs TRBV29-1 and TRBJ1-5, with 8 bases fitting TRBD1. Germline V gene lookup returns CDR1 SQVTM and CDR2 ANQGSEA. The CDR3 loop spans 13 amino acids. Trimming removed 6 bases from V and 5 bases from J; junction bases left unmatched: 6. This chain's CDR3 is CSVVQGAHQPQHF. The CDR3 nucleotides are TGCAGCGTCGTTCAGGGGGCCCATCAGCCCCAGCATTTT.

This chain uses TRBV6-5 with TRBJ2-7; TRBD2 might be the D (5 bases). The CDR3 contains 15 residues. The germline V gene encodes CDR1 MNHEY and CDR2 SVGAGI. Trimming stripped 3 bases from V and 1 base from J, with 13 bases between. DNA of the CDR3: TGTGCCAGCAGTTATCTTGAGGGCCCGTCCTACGAGCAGTACTTC. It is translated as CASSYLEGPSYEQYF.

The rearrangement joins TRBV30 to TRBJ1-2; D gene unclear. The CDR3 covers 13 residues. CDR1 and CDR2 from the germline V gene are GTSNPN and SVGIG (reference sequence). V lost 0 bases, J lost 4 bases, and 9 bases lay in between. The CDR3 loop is CAWSVLGPYGYTF. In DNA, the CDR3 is TGTGCCTGGAGTGTACTAGGTCCCTATGGCTACACCTTC.

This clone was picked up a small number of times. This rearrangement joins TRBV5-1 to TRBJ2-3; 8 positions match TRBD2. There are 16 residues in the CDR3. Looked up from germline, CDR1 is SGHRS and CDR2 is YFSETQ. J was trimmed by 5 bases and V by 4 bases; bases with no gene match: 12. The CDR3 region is CASSLSLLAGLDTQYF. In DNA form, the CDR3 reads TGCGCCAGCAGCCTCAGTCTGCTAGCGGGTCTAGATACGCAGTATTTT.

In DNA form, the CDR3 reads TGTGCCAGTAGTATAGCCGACAGTCCGAACACTGAAGCTTTCTTT. Translating gives CASSIADSPNTEAFF. The V and J genes are TRBV19 and TRBJ1-1, with D possibly matching TRBD1 (5 bases). This CDR3 contains 15 residues. V gave up 1 base and J gave up 1 base, with 10 bases separating them. CDR1 is LNHDA, CDR2 SQIVND, per germline (reference sequence).

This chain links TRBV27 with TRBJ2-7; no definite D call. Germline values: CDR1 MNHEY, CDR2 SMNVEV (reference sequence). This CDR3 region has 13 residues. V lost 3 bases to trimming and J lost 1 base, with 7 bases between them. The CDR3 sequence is CASSFEASYEQYF. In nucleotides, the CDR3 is TGTGCCAGCAGTTTCGAGGCTTCCTACGAGCAGTACTTC.

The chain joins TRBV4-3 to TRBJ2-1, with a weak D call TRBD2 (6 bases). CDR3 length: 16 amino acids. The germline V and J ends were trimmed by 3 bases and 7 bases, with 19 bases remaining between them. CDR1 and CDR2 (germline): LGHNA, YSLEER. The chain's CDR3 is CASSQNSGVIGNEQFF. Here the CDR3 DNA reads TGCGCCAGCAGCCAGAATTCGGGAGTTATAGGGAATGAGCAGTTCTTC.

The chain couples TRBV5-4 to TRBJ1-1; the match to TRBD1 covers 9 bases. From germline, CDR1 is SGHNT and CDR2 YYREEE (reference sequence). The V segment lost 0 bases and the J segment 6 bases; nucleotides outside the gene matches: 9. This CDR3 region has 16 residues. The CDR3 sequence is CASSLALGQGGPEAFF. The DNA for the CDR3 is TGTGCCAGCAGCTTGGCCTTGGGACAGGGAGGCCCTGAAGCTTTCTTT.

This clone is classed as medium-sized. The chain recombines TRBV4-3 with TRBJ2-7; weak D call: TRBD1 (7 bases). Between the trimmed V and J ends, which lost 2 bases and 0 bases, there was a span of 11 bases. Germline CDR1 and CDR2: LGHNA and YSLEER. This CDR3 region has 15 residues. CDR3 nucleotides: TGCGCCAGCAGCCAATGGAGGGACAGCTCCTACGAGCAGTACTTC. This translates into CASSQWRDSSYEQYF.

The CDR3 sequence: CARSLLQSTTEAFF. CDR3 in DNA: TGTGCCAGAAGCTTGTTGCAATCTACCACGGAAGCTTTCTTT. The rearrangement joins TRBV5-3 to TRBJ1-1; unclear D gene. TRBV5-3 is an ORF, with its function uncertain. V was shortened by 1 base and J by 8 bases, with 15 bases between the two germline ends. CDR3 size: 14 residues.

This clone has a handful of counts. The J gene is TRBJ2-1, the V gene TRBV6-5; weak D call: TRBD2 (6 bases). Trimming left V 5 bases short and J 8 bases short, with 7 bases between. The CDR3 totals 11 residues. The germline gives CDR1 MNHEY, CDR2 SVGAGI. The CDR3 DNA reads TGTGCCAGCAGTCGGGGGTATGAGCAGTTCTTC. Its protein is CASSRGYEQFF.